This T cell receptor beta chain was found in a study of control samples from healthy donors and cancer patients. TCRdb keeps only in-frame clones here, not all; method: immunoSEQ multiplex PCR. Here the sample spans about 98,000 clones, almost 85% being singletons. CDR1 and CDR2 from the germline V gene are MGHRA and YSYEKL. J lost 5 bases, V lost 3 bases, and 15 bases had no gene match. The CDR3 contains 17 residues. The sample comprised blood. This receptor was identified in a man in his fifties or sixties in good health. V gene TRBV4-1 combines with J gene TRBJ2-7; 8 bases align to TRBD1. DNA for the CDR3: TGCGCCAGCAGCCACGAGCGCCCGGGACAGGAGTTCAACGAGCAGTACTTC. It yields the protein CASSHERPGQEFNEQYF.